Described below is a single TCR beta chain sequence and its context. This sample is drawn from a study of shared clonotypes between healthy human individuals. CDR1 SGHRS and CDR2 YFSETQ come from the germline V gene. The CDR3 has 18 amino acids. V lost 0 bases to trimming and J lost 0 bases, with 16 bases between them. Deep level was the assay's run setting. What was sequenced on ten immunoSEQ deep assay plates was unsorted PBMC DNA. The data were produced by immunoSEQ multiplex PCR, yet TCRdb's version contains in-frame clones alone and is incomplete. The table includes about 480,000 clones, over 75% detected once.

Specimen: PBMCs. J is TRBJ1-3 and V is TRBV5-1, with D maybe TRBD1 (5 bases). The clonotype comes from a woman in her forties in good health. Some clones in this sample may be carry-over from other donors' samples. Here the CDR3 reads CASSLAVSGPLSGNTIYF. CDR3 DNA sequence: TGCGCCAGCAGCTTGGCAGTTTCAGGGCCTCTCTCTGGAAACACCATATATTTT.